The clone carrying this T cell receptor (beta chain) appeared once. Its antigen is currently unknown. This sample was taken from a study of OX40 agonist ivuxolimab in advanced cancers. Study-wide context: Patients received the agonistic anti-OX40 (CD134) antibody ivuxolimab.

Findings and limits, study-wide: Also present in some nonresponders was a low level of normalized T-cell clonal expansion. More expanded clones were found, on average, in CD8+ than in CD4+ T cells.

V shed 5 bases, J shed 7 bases, and the junction held 8 bases outside the gene matches. The CDR3 contains 13 residues. CDR1 is SGHNT, CDR2 YENEEA, per germline. Drawing of blood for sampling happened at baseline, at cycle 4 day 1, and at cycle 7 day 1. Repertoires were generated with immunoSEQ multiplex PCR, while TCRdb's copy carries only in-frame clones and drops some. Here the sample spans about 26,000 clones, roughly 80% being singletons. The TCR sequence derives from an adult with an advanced solid tumor such as melanoma, head and neck, liver or kidney cancer. The chain uses TRBV11-3 and TRBJ2-7; 7 bases agree with TRBD1. Sequenced material: CD4+ or CD8+ T cells sorted from blood, taken in a trial of the OX40 agonist ivuxolimab. Here the CDR3 DNA reads TGTGCCAGCAGCACAGGGGTACCCTCGGAGCAGTACTTC. Protein product: CASSTGVPSEQYF. Full variable domain (rest looked up from reference TRBV11-3 and TRBJ2-7): EAGVVQSPRYKIIEKKQPVAFWCNPISGHNTLYWYLQNLGQGPELLIRYENEEAVDDSQLPKDRFSAERLKGVDSTLKIQPAELGDSAVYLCASSTGVPSEQYFGPGTRLTVT.